Described below is a single T cell receptor (beta chain) sequence and its context. The antigen is undetermined. This specimen belongs to a study of CD8 T cells in Susac syndrome. With random hexamers, reverse transcription was performed on about 0.45 to 1 ug of RNA. immunoSEQ multiplex PCR amplified TCR beta CDR3 across 54 Vbeta, 13 Jbeta. TCRdb used MiXCR to reprocess the immunoSEQ multiplex PCR reads, holding one entry per CDR3 protein. Of some 48,000 distinct CDR3 sequences listed, about 92% are singletons. General study results and limits: The TCR sequencing and HLA analysis in the study involved a relatively small number of individuals, as the study acknowledged.

In blood CD8+ and CD4+ T cells, TCR beta underwent sequencing. Negative isolation yielded CD8+ and CD4+ T cells; FACS enriched TEMRA cells. V dropped 4 bases and J dropped 4 bases, with 17 bases sitting between them. Germline lookup yields CDR1 SGHKS and CDR2 YYEKEE (reference sequence). The CDR3 extends over 15 amino acids. Sequenced material: CD8+ T cells from PBMCs. The chain links TRBV5-5 to TRBJ1-1; possibly TRBD1 for D (6 bases). This TCR derives from a human donor in good health. DNA of the CDR3: TGTGCCAGCAGCGTAGGACAGTTGGGGGGCACTGAAGCTTTCTTT. Residues: CASSVGQLGGTEAFF.